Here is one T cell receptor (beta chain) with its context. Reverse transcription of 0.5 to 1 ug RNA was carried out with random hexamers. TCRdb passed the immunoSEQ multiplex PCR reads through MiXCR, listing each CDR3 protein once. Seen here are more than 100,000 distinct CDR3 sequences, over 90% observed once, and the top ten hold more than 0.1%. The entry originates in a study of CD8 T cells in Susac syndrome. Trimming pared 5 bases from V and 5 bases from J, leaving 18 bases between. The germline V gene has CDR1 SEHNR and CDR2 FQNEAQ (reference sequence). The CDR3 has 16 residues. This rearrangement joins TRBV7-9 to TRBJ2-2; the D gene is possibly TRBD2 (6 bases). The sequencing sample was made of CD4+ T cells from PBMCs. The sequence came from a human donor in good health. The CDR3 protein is CASSPLVPAGTGELFF. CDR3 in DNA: TGTGCCAGCAGCCCACTAGTACCCGCGGGGACCGGGGAGCTGTTTTTT.